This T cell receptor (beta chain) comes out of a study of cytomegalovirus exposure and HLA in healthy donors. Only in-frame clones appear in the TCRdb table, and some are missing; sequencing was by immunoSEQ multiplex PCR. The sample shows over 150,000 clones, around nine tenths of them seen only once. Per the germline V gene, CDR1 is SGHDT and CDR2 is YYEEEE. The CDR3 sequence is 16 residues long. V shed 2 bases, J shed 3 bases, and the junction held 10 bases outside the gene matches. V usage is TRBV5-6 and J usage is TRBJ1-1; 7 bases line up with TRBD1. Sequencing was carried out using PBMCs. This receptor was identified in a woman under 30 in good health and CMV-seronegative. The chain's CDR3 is CASSLRLTDRDTEAFF. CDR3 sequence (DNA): TGTGCCAGCAGCTTACGCCTGACAGACAGGGACACTGAAGCTTTCTTT.